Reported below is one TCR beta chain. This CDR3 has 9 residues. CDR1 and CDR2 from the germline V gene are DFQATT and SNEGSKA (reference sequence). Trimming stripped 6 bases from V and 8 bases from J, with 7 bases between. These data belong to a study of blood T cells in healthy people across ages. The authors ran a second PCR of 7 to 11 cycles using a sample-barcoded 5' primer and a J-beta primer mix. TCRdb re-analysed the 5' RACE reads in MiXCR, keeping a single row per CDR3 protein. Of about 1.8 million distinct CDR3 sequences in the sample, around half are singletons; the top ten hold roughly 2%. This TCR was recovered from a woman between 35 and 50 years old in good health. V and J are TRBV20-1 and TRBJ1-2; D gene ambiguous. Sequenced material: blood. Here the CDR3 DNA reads TGCAGTGCCCAGAAAGGCTACACCTTC. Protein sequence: CSAQKGYTF.